This section outlines one T cell receptor (beta chain) sequence together with its context. Its recognized antigen is unknown. The sample holds no much larger clone one base away, and base qualities are not on file. The CDR3 regions of human TCRbeta chains were analyzed by immunosequencing. In the original analysis: TCRs in the repertoires were matched against a reference library of SARS-CoV-2-specific TCRs that had been generated with the MIRA antigen-specificity platform. Breadth was defined as the fraction of unique TCRs that were SARS-CoV-2-associated. Depth was defined as the fraction of total T cells that were SARS-CoV-2-associated. Using the MIRA data, every spike-specific TCR was mapped to the spike region that the TCR reacted to and assigned to either a CD4 or a CD8 class. Log10-transformed breadth and depth values were compared by one-way ANOVA with Sidak's multiple comparisons tests. TCRdb carries this immuneACCESS record with in-frame sequences only. Its versions omit some clonotypes, under half of them owing to an unresolved V gene in the studies checked, with the rest unexplained. The DNA was the basis for D and trimming; V, J and clone size are from that table. The sample table lists under 150,000 clones, about 91% of them with a count of one. The ten largest clones take up approximately 6.4% of the sample.

This entry comes from a study of T cell responses to AZD1222 COVID-19 vaccine (dated by TCRdb to the early 2020s). Study-wide context: A total of 230 to 250 trial participants underwent TCR sequencing, of whom 200 to 220 had received two doses of AZD1222 and around 26 had received two doses of the MenACWY control vaccine. Trial participants were enrolled by age into subgroups of 18-55, 56-69 and 70-plus years, and about 150, 27 and 61 TCR-sequenced participants, respectively, were included in these subgroups.

CDR3 length: 16 amino acids, cysteine to phenylalanine. Only CDR3 DNA is held: 48 bases, read in frame from base 1. Germline trimming amounts to 4 bases on V and 6 bases on J, with 12 as the count of junction bases outside the gene matches. The germline V gene sets CDR1 to LGHNA and CDR2 to YNFKEQ. Overall results and qualifications from the work: Reportedly, almost half of the unique spike-specific TCRs recognized epitopes lying outside the regions that are mutated in the B.1.351 and B.1.1.7 variants. Most participants were white British and females outnumbered males, and the authors suggested that clonal diversity may have been underestimated. Conclusions about previously exposed vaccinees were limited because only a handful of AZD1222 recipients were SARS-CoV-2 seropositive at baseline. The vaccine-associated CD4 TCRs covered the entire spike protein, and the dominant responses fell in regions 160-218 and 743-854. Because no samples from the day 14 peak response were available, repertoires could be characterized only after the peak T cell response. In the small 56-69-year group, the increase in depth fell short of significance, most likely because of low power. After two AZD1222 doses, spike-specific TCR breadth and depth were significantly higher than at day 0 and than in MenACWY recipients.

The sample's time point label, in plain terms: about 28 days (+/-7) after the second vaccine dose. AZD1222 recipients given second doses at about 4 weeks or at about 12 weeks were pooled, since spike-specific TCR depth and breadth were not found to differ between the two schedules. Vaccinee samples came from UK trials COV001 and COV002, including a single-blind randomized controlled phase 2/3 trial of AZD1222 (ChAdOx1 nCoV-19) in healthy adults. For TCRbeta chain sequencing, PBMC samples from trial participants were taken at day 0 and at day 28 after the second dose. The sequence is built from TRBV4-2 and TRBJ2-3, and 8 junctional nucleotides match TRBD2. The source was peripheral blood, collected 28 days after the second AZD1222 dose. This TCR was sampled from an adult who received the AZD1222 COVID-19 vaccine. The nucleotide sequence reads TGTGCCAGCAGCCTTCTAGCGGGTCCCGGATCGGATACGCAGTATTTT. This sequence encodes CASSLLAGPGSDTQYF.